This passage covers 7 T cell receptor beta chains from one sample sequenced in a study of blood T cell repertoires in COVID-19. Profiled with immunoSEQ multiplex PCR; TCRdb holds only in-frame clones, not every one. The table includes more than 70,000 clones, approximately 89% detected once. The sample consisted of peripheral blood. The receptors were sampled from a man aged 45-65 years with active or convalescent COVID-19.

This rearrangement joins TRBV6-5 to TRBJ2-1; D is perhaps TRBD1 (7 bases). V lost 0 bases to trimming and J lost 9 bases, with 18 bases between them. The CDR3 has 16 residues. The V gene's germline CDR1 is MNHEY and CDR2 SVGAGI. CDR3 amino acids: CASSYSGGTADSEQFF. The CDR3 DNA sequence: TGTGCCAGCAGTTACTCAGGCGGGACAGCCGATTCTGAGCAGTTCTTC.

The chain is built from TRBV3-1 (or the pseudogene TRBV3-2) and TRBJ1-1; D possibly corresponds to TRBD1 (6 bases). V was clipped by 4 bases and J by 4 bases, with 16 bases between them. CDR1 and CDR2 from the germline V gene are LGHDT and YNNKEL (reference sequence). The CDR3 runs 15 residues. The CDR3 is CASSLTKGGGTEAFF. The CDR3 DNA reads as TGTGCCAGCAGCCTCACTAAGGGAGGGGGCACTGAAGCTTTCTTT.

This chain connects TRBV2 to TRBJ1-2, with 11 bases fitting TRBD1. The CDR3 spans 15 residues. J lost 5 bases, V lost 6 bases, and 8 bases had no gene match. CDR1 and CDR2 (germline): SNHLY, FYNNEI. The chain's CDR3 is CASRDTGTGGYGYTF. The CDR3 coding sequence is TGTGCCAGCAGGGATACCGGGACAGGGGGGTATGGCTACACCTTC.

The chain has TRBV7-8 and TRBJ2-1; D gene ambiguous. CDR3 size: 16 residues. The V end was cut by 2 bases, the J end by 5 bases, with 16 bases between. Germline CDR1 and CDR2: SGHVS and FQNEAQ. CDR3 DNA: TGTGCCAGCAGCTTATTCCCCCGGTCCGTTGACAATGAGCAGTTCTTC. Translation: CASSLFPRSVDNEQFF.

This chain links TRBV12-3 or TRBV12-4 with TRBJ2-5, with D uncertain. The CDR3 is 13 amino acids. Deletions cut 3 bases from V and 2 bases from J, with 7 bases between. The CDR3 loop is CASSLGIQETQYF. The CDR3 nucleotides read TGTGCCAGCAGTTTGGGCATACAAGAGACCCAGTACTTC.

This sequence joins TRBV10-3 and TRBJ1-1; possibly TRBD1 for D (6 bases). The CDR3 spans 14 residues. The V and J ends lost 3 bases and 0 bases respectively, with 8 bases between them. Germline CDR1 reads ENHRY; CDR2 reads SYGVKD. Here the CDR3 DNA reads TGTGCCATCAGTGAAGGGGGAGTGAACACTGAAGCTTTCTTT. Translation: CAISEGGVNTEAFF.

The chain uses TRBV5-1 and TRBJ2-1, with TRBD2 matching 8 bases. Germline trimming cut 4 bases from V and 4 bases from J; bases unmatched to any gene: 7. The CDR3 sequence is 15 residues long. From germline, CDR1 is SGHRS and CDR2 YFSETQ. The CDR3, as DNA: TGCGCCAGCAGCCCGGGACTAGATCCTTACAATGAGCAGTTCTTC. It is translated as CASSPGLDPYNEQFF. Full variable domain (outside the CDR3, taken from reference TRBV5-1 and TRBJ2-1): KAGVTQTPRYLIKTRGQQVTLSCSPISGHRSVSWYQQTPGQGLQFLFEYFSETQRNKGNFPGRFSGRQFSNSRSEMNVSTLELGDSALYLCASSPGLDPYNEQFFGPGTRLTVL.